A selection of T cell receptor beta chains follows, all from one sample in a study of Ad26.COV2.S vaccination and SARS-CoV-2 variants. Repertoires were generated with immunoSEQ multiplex PCR, while TCRdb's copy carries only in-frame clones and drops some. The sample yields 300,000 to 400,000 clones, about 82% seen once. Sequences were derived from peripheral blood, sampled in a trial of Ad26.COV2.S vaccine versus placebo. These receptors came from a person aged 18-60 years who received the Ad26.COV2.S COVID-19 vaccine or a placebo. Both conserved end residues are part of each CDR3. Each record gives: J gene, clone size, V gene, D gene, CDR3 DNA, CDR3 protein. A D gene is named only where the DNA matches it firmly. Where a row states a size, it is once, few, many or the class of an expanded clone; other rows omit it.

TRBJ1-1,.,TRBV30,.,TGTGCCTGGAGTGTACCAGAGAACACTGAAGCTTTCTTT,CAWSVPENTEAFF
TRBJ1-1,.,TRBV11-3,.,TGTGCCAGCAGCTTAGCAAGCCTTCGAGGGACTGAAGCTTTCTTT,CASSLASLRGTEAFF
TRBJ1-1,.,TRBV6-5,TRBD1,TGTGCCAGCAGCCGGACAGGGACGAACACTGAAGCTTTCTTT,CASSRTGTNTEAFF
TRBJ1-1,few,TRBV10-3,.,TGTGCCATCAATAAGGGGGGAAGTACTGAAGCTTTCTTT,CAINKGGSTEAFF
TRBJ2-6,.,TRBV6-5,TRBD2,TGTGCCAGCAGTCTCGCGGGGGTAGGGGCCAACGTCCTGACTTTC,CASSLAGVGANVLTF
TRBJ2-5,.,TRBV5-8,.,TGTGCCAGCATCCGGGAACAGGGAAGAGAGACCCAGTACTTC,CASIREQGRETQYF
TRBJ2-5,.,TRBV3-1/TRBV3-2,.,TGTGCCAGCAGTATAAAAGAGACCCAGTACTTC,CASSIKETQYF
TRBJ2-1,.,TRBV6-6,TRBD2,TGTGCCGGTAGCGGGGGGGCTTCTCGAGAGCAGTTCTTC,CAGSGGASREQFF
TRBJ2-3,.,TRBV7-2,TRBD2,TGTGCCAGCAGTCTAGCGGGGGGGCCAGGGACAGATACGCAGTATTTT,CASSLAGGPGTDTQYF
TRBJ2-7,.,TRBV7-9,TRBD2,TGTGCCAGCAGCTTAGGGTCCGGGAGGTCCTACGAGCAGTACTTC,CASSLGSGRSYEQYF
TRBJ1-4,.,TRBV5-1,TRBD1,TGCGCCAGCAGCGCCGGGACAGGGGGCTTCGGAACTAATGAAAAACTGTTTTTT,CASSAGTGGFGTNEKLFF